The T cell receptor (beta chain) under discussion was sequenced for a study of cytomegalovirus exposure and HLA in healthy donors. PCR amplification relied on 60 Vbeta primers (plus 13 Jbeta primers). The data were produced by immunoSEQ multiplex PCR, yet TCRdb's version contains in-frame clones alone and is incomplete. Of some 80,000 clones detected, approximately 80% appear once; the ten largest clones hold nearly 3.5%. The CDR3 is 17 amino acids. Trimming stripped 3 bases from V and 6 bases from J, with 23 bases between. CDR1 and CDR2 from the germline V gene are SGHTA and FQGTGA. This clone was detected only once.

The sample was PBMCs. The chain couples TRBV7-3 to TRBJ1-1; D is perhaps TRBD1 (5 bases). This receptor was identified in a man aged 35-49 years in good health and CMV-seronegative. CDR3 DNA: TGTGCCAGCAGCTTGGCGGGGCAGAGAAGAGGAGGATCTGAAGCTTTCTTT. It translates to CASSLAGQRRGGSEAFF. Looking up the rest from reference TRBV7-3 and TRBJ1-1 gives the full variable domain: GAGVSQTPSNKVTEKGKYVELRCDPISGHTALYWYRQSLGQGPEFLIYFQGTGAADDSGLPNDRFFAVRPEGSVSTLKIQRTERGDSAVYLCASSLAGQRRGGSEAFFGQGTRLTVV.